The 17 T cell receptor beta chains reported below all come from one sample, sequenced in a study of blood T cell repertoires in COVID-19. The method was immunoSEQ multiplex PCR; TCRdb's version includes in-frame clones alone and lacks a portion of them. The data contain tens of thousands of clones, roughly 90% of them singletons. Sequences were obtained from peripheral blood. The receptor set was obtained from a man in his fifties or sixties with active or convalescent COVID-19.

The count of this clone is one. The chain couples TRBV18 to TRBJ2-1; no clear D. The CDR3 is made up of 14 amino acids. Trimming took off 3 bases at V and 5 bases at J, with 11 bases between the two ends. Germline CDR1 and CDR2: KGHSH and LQKENI. Here the CDR3 DNA reads TGTGCCAGCTCACCCACGGCAGGAAACAATGAGCAGTTCTTC. It is translated as CASSPTAGNNEQFF.

CDR3 amino acids: CASSRDRGLNTEAFF. The CDR3 DNA reads TGTGCCAGCAGCCGGGACAGGGGGTTGAACACTGAAGCTTTCTTT. The genes are TRBV11-2 and TRBJ1-1, with 11 positions matching TRBD1. The CDR3 is 15 residues long. Trimming took 5 bases from V and 0 from J; bases not matched to a gene: 2. CDR1 and CDR2 from the germline V gene are SGHAT and FQNNGV.

The rearrangement joins TRBV30 to TRBJ2-3; weak D call: TRBD2 (6 bases). V was shortened by 2 bases and J by 3 bases, with 12 bases between the two germline ends. Germline values: CDR1 GTSNPN, CDR2 SVGIG (reference sequence). The length of the CDR3 is 14 residues. CDR3 residues: CAWSSGGTTDTQYF. DNA for the CDR3: TGTGCCTGGAGTTCTGGCGGGACTACAGATACGCAGTATTTT.

The gene calls are TRBV29-1 and TRBJ2-3; 8 bases line up with TRBD2. Trimming took 7 bases from V and 5 from J; bases not matched to a gene: 8. Germline V gene data show CDR1 as SQVTM and CDR2 as ANQGSEA. The CDR3 totals 13 residues. The CDR3 spells CSGVGLARDTQYF. As DNA, the CDR3 is TGCAGCGGGGTCGGACTAGCAAGAGATACGCAGTATTTT.

V is TRBV11-3 and J is TRBJ2-5; 12 bases map to TRBD2. The CDR3 has 15 amino acids. Germline CDR1 and CDR2: SGHNT and YENEEA. The V and J ends lost 5 bases and 5 bases, in that order; junction bases with no gene match: 6. DNA for the CDR3: TGTGCCAGCAGCCCCTCTAGCGGGGGGGCGGAGACCCAGTACTTC. Protein product: CASSPSSGGAETQYF.

This chain joins TRBV11-2 and TRBJ2-3; 8 positions match TRBD2. The V gene end was trimmed by 2 bases and the J gene end by 4 bases; junction bases not matched to a gene: 11. This CDR3 has 17 amino acids. Germline CDR1 SGHAT, CDR2 FQNNGV. CDR3 bases: TGTGCCAGCAGCTTACCCGAAGCGGGGGCCTACGCAGATACGCAGTATTTT. Amino acid sequence: CASSLPEAGAYADTQYF.

The chain joins TRBV29-1 to TRBJ1-2, with D possibly matching TRBD1 (6 bases). V shed 8 bases and J shed 8 bases, with 24 bases lying between them. Per the germline V gene, CDR1 is SQVTM and CDR2 is ANQGSEA. This CDR3 is 14 amino acids long. The CDR3 DNA reads as TGCAGCACAACCTCGGTAACAGGGCTGAGGGGCTACACCTTC. Its translation: CSTTSVTGLRGYTF.

CDR3 in DNA: TGTGCCACCAGCAGAAGAGGACAGGTCGCTGAAGCTTTCTTT. Translated: CATSRRGQVAEAFF. The chain joins TRBV15 to TRBJ1-1; TRBD1 matches at 7 bases. The trim removed 2 bases at V and 6 bases at J, leaving 6 bases unmatched. CDR1 LNHNV and CDR2 YYDKDF come from the germline V gene (reference sequence). The CDR3 extends over 14 amino acids.

The V gene is TRBV11-1, the J gene TRBJ1-2, with 7 bases aligning to TRBD1. This CDR3 contains 15 residues. Germline CDR1 and CDR2: SGHAT and FQDESV (reference sequence). With V trimmed by 5 bases and J by 1 base, 7 bases remained unmatched. The CDR3 protein is CASSRDSRFNYGYTF. CDR3 nucleotide sequence: TGTGCCAGCAGCCGGGACAGCCGATTTAACTATGGCTACACCTTC.

The rearrangement uses TRBV10-3 and TRBJ2-7; D uncertain. The CDR3 length is 13 residues. CDR1 is ENHRY, CDR2 SYGVKD, per germline. V lost 4 bases and J 7 bases, leaving 14 bases between the germline ends. Here the CDR3 reads CAISAQSIREQYF. The CDR3 DNA reads as TGTGCCATCAGTGCACAGAGCATTAGGGAGCAGTACTTC.

This chain uses TRBV5-1 with TRBJ2-5; D is unresolved. Trimming stripped 4 bases from V and 0 bases from J, with 7 bases between. CDR1 and CDR2 (germline): SGHRS, YFSETQ. The CDR3 is made up of 13 amino acids. This CDR3 reads CASSPGYQETQYF. CDR3 in DNA: TGCGCCAGCAGCCCCGGGTACCAAGAGACCCAGTACTTC.

The rearrangement uses TRBV2 and TRBJ2-3; TRBD1 agrees at 8 bases. J lost 3 bases, V lost 3 bases, and 8 bases had no gene match. Germline CDR1 and CDR2: SNHLY and FYNNEI. This CDR3 is 16 amino acids long. Here the CDR3 DNA reads TGTGCCAGCAGTGACCTACGGACAGGGATAACAGATACGCAGTATTTT. It specifies CASSDLRTGITDTQYF. The full variable domain, its missing parts supplied by reference TRBV2 and TRBJ2-3, is EPEVTQTPSHQVTQMGQEVILRCVPISNHLYFYWYRQILGQKVEFLVSFYNNEISEKSEIFDDQFSVERPDGSNFTLKIRSTKLEDSAMYFCASSDLRTGITDTQYFGPGTRLTVL.

The genes are TRBV7-8 and TRBJ2-1, with D perhaps matching TRBD2 (6 bases). Germline loops: CDR1 SGHVS, CDR2 FQNEAQ. With 4 bases removed from V and 7 bases from J, the gap between germline ends came to 17 bases. The CDR3 runs to 15 residues. CDR3 in DNA: TGTGCCAGCAGCTCCATTCATCCACGGGGGAATGAGCAGTTCTTC. Protein: CASSSIHPRGNEQFF.

The chain has TRBV2 and TRBJ2-1; 8 bases agree with TRBD2. The ends lost 4 bases at V and 6 bases at J; junction bases unmatched: 5. The CDR3 has 14 residues. Germline CDR1 and CDR2: SNHLY and FYNNEI. CDR3 in DNA: TGTGCCAGCAGTGTTGAGCGGGAGTCCAATGAGCAGTTCTTC. Protein: CASSVERESNEQFF.

The CDR3 coding sequence is TGTGCCAGCACCCCGCCAGCGGGAGGTTACAATGAGCAGTTCTTC. This translates into CASTPPAGGYNEQFF. This chain uses TRBV6-5 with TRBJ2-1; 9 nucleotides line up with TRBD2. J was trimmed by 4 bases and V by 7 bases; bases with no gene match: 8. CDR3 length: 15 residues. CDR1 MNHEY and CDR2 SVGAGI come from the germline V gene.

By sample share, this clone is medium-sized. The chain uses TRBV7-9 and TRBJ2-1, with 7 bases aligning to TRBD1. The CDR3 covers 13 residues. Per germline, CDR1 SEHNR and CDR2 FQNEAQ (reference sequence). V shed 5 bases and J 8 bases; nucleotides not matched to a gene: 6. The CDR3 region is CASSTLTGHEQFF. In DNA form, the CDR3 reads TGTGCCAGCAGCACTTTGACAGGGCATGAGCAGTTCTTC.

The rearrangement links TRBV24-1 to TRBJ2-3, with TRBD1 matching over 11 bases. J lost 2 bases, V lost 1 base, and 13 bases had no gene match. The germline V gene encodes CDR1 KGHDR and CDR2 SFDVKD. The CDR3 covers 20 residues. The CDR3 sequence is CATSDFYSPWTGGHTDTQYF. Written as DNA, the CDR3 is TGTGCCACCAGTGATTTTTATTCTCCCTGGACAGGGGGCCACACAGATACGCAGTATTTT.